This is a list of T cell receptor beta chains from one sample in a study of shared clonotypes between healthy human individuals. The protocol was immunoSEQ multiplex PCR, while the TCRdb copy is restricted to in-frame clones and leaves out a portion. The table has some 1.4 million clones, around 97% seen once. The source material was naive CD4+ T cells sorted from blood. These receptors came from a young man in good health. The CDR3 runs from the conserved cysteine through the conserved F or W. Each record gives: clone size, D gene, V gene, J gene, CDR3 protein, CDR3 DNA. D genes are given only for firm matches. Size tells how often a clone was seen (once, few, many) or the class of an expanded clone, and some rows leave it out.

clone_size: -
d_call: TRBD1
v_call: TRBV9
j_call: TRBJ2-5
cdr3_aa: CASSVGPGQGAVGAETQYF
cdr3_nt: TGTGCCAGCAGCGTTGGCCCGGGACAGGGGGCTGTGGGGGCTGAGACCCAGTACTTC

clone_size: -
d_call: TRBD1
v_call: TRBV27
j_call: TRBJ2-7
cdr3_aa: CASSVTGDYRSYEQYF
cdr3_nt: TGTGCCAGCAGTGTAACAGGGGATTACCGCTCCTACGAGCAGTACTTC

clone_size: -
d_call: -
v_call: TRBV14
j_call: TRBJ1-3
cdr3_aa: CASSHHRASSGNTIYF
cdr3_nt: TGTGCCAGCAGCCATCACAGGGCGAGCTCTGGAAACACCATATATTTT

clone_size: -
d_call: TRBD1
v_call: TRBV6-6
j_call: TRBJ1-5
cdr3_aa: CASSYQDRVNQPQHF
cdr3_nt: TGTGCCAGCAGTTACCAGGACAGGGTTAATCAGCCCCAGCATTTT

clone_size: -
d_call: -
v_call: TRBV6-1
j_call: TRBJ1-5
cdr3_aa: CASSEANVGGPQHF
cdr3_nt: TGTGCCAGCAGTGAAGCTAACGTAGGAGGGCCCCAGCATTTT

clone_size: -
d_call: -
v_call: TRBV5-1
j_call: TRBJ1-1
cdr3_aa: CATSSRDNTEAFF
cdr3_nt: TGCGCCACCTCTTCCAGAGATAACACTGAAGCTTTCTTT

clone_size: -
d_call: -
v_call: TRBV6-1
j_call: TRBJ2-5
cdr3_aa: CASRRGQPKETQYF
cdr3_nt: TGTGCCAGCAGGCGGGGACAGCCTAAAGAGACCCAGTACTTC

clone_size: -
d_call: TRBD2
v_call: TRBV28
j_call: TRBJ2-5
cdr3_aa: CASRFLAAGGTQYF
cdr3_nt: TGTGCCAGCCGTTTCCTAGCGGCCGGGGGGACCCAGTACTTC

clone_size: -
d_call: TRBD1
v_call: TRBV5-1
j_call: TRBJ2-7
cdr3_aa: CASSLGQGIVTYEQYF
cdr3_nt: TGCGCCAGCAGCTTGGGACAGGGGATTGTAACCTACGAGCAGTACTTC

clone_size: -
d_call: TRBD2
v_call: TRBV4-3
j_call: TRBJ2-2
cdr3_aa: CASSSGLAGYTGELFF
cdr3_nt: TGCGCCAGCAGCTCGGGACTAGCGGGATACACCGGGGAGCTGTTTTTT

clone_size: -
d_call: -
v_call: TRBV7-9
j_call: TRBJ1-4
cdr3_aa: CASSPTQGNEKLFF
cdr3_nt: TGTGCCAGCAGCCCGACGCAAGGGAATGAAAAACTGTTTTTT

clone_size: -
d_call: -
v_call: TRBV15
j_call: TRBJ2-7
cdr3_aa: CATSRDLLGATAYEQYF
cdr3_nt: TGTGCCACCAGCAGAGATTTATTGGGGGCAACAGCCTACGAGCAGTACTTC

clone_size: -
d_call: -
v_call: TRBV30
j_call: TRBJ1-5
cdr3_aa: CAWGPLHGGNQPQHF
cdr3_nt: TGTGCCTGGGGCCCACTCCATGGAGGCAATCAGCCCCAGCATTTT

clone_size: -
d_call: -
v_call: TRBV6-5
j_call: TRBJ2-1
cdr3_aa: CASRRGEYNEQFF
cdr3_nt: TGTGCCAGCAGAAGAGGGGAATACAATGAGCAGTTCTTC

clone_size: -
d_call: -
v_call: TRBV19
j_call: TRBJ1-1
cdr3_aa: CASSFQNTEAFF
cdr3_nt: TGTGCCAGTAGTTTTCAGAACACTGAAGCTTTCTTT

clone_size: -
d_call: -
v_call: TRBV7-2
j_call: TRBJ2-7
cdr3_aa: CASTKTGSYEQYF
cdr3_nt: TGTGCCAGCACCAAGACAGGTTCCTACGAGCAGTACTTC

clone_size: -
d_call: TRBD2
v_call: TRBV7-9
j_call: TRBJ2-7
cdr3_aa: CASSTGLAGTSDEQYF
cdr3_nt: TGTGCCAGCAGCACGGGACTAGCGGGAACTTCCGACGAGCAGTACTTC

clone_size: once
d_call: -
v_call: TRBV15
j_call: TRBJ1-4
cdr3_aa: CATSRTGGAREKLFF
cdr3_nt: TGTGCCACCAGCAGGACGGGAGGGGCTCGGGAAAAACTGTTTTTT

clone_size: -
d_call: -
v_call: TRBV6-1
j_call: TRBJ2-7
cdr3_aa: CASSEGQLEQYF
cdr3_nt: TGTGCCAGCAGTGAAGGTCAGCTCGAGCAGTACTTC

clone_size: -
d_call: -
v_call: TRBV27
j_call: TRBJ2-2
cdr3_aa: CASSLRAGELFF
cdr3_nt: TGTGCCAGCAGTTTAAGAGCCGGGGAGCTGTTTTTT

clone_size: once
d_call: -
v_call: TRBV7-2
j_call: TRBJ2-2
cdr3_aa: CASSLGPWRNTGELFF
cdr3_nt: TGTGCCAGCAGCTTAGGACCCTGGCGAAACACCGGGGAGCTGTTTTTT